The 18 T cell receptor beta chains below all came from one sample that was sequenced in a study of T cell responses to AZD1222 COVID-19 vaccine (dated by TCRdb to the early 2020s). The library was prepared using the immunoSEQ multiplex PCR assay. This immuneACCESS table, as held by TCRdb, lists in-frame sequences with V and J called but not all clones. Of the missing ones, under half trace to an unresolved V gene in checked studies; the others have no known cause. This sample gives 90,000 to 110,000 clones in total; roughly 82% of them show up just once. Of the sample, 5% is held by the ten largest clones. The intended sense of this specimen's time point label: baseline before first vaccination. The sample consisted of peripheral blood, taken on day 0 of AZD1222 vaccination. The receptor set was obtained from an adult in good health.

This chain links TRBV4-3 with TRBJ2-7, with TRBD1 identical over 9 bases. V shed 0 bases and J 3 bases; nucleotides not matched to a gene: 6. Germline lookup yields CDR1 LGHNA and CDR2 YSLEER. The CDR3 extends over 16 amino acids. CDR3 sequence: CASSQEYGTGFYEQYF. CDR3 coding DNA: TGCGCCAGCAGCCAAGAATATGGGACAGGGTTCTACGAGCAGTACTTC.

This chain connects TRBV19 to TRBJ1-2; 7 bases agree with TRBD1. Looked up from germline, CDR1 is LNHDA and CDR2 is SQIVND (reference sequence). J was trimmed by 1 base and V by 5 bases; bases with no gene match: 4. CDR3 size: 14 residues. The CDR3 bases are TGTGCCAGTAGTCGACAGGGCGTTAACTATGGCTACACCTTC. This codes for CASSRQGVNYGYTF.

The rearrangement joins TRBV4-2 to TRBJ2-2; TRBD1 is a possible D gene (6 bases). Germline CDR1 is LGHNA and CDR2 is YNFKEQ. The CDR3 loop spans 18 amino acids. With 4 bases removed from V and 5 bases from J, the gap between germline ends came to 23 bases. CDR3 nucleotide sequence: TGTGCCAGCAGCCGCGACGTAAGCTTTCACAGGGAGACCGGGGAGCTGTTTTTT. Its protein is CASSRDVSFHRETGELFF.

V is TRBV5-6 and J is TRBJ1-3; 7 bases match TRBD1. The CDR3 contains 14 residues. Unmatched junction bases numbered 4, after V lost 3 bases and J lost 4 bases. In germline, CDR1 is SGHDT, CDR2 YYEEEE. The CDR3 nucleotides are TGTGCCAGCAGCTGGCCGGGACAGGGAAACACCATATATTTT. Its protein product is CASSWPGQGNTIYF.

J is TRBJ1-2 and V is TRBV5-4; a possible D gene is TRBD1 (6 bases). Germline assignment: CDR1 SGHNT and CDR2 YYREEE (reference sequence). Between the trimmed V and J ends, which lost 0 bases and 4 bases, there was a span of 13 bases. The CDR3 runs to 15 residues. CDR3: CASSLGTGPAYGYTF. CDR3 DNA sequence: TGTGCCAGCAGCTTGGGTACAGGGCCGGCCTATGGCTACACCTTC.

This sequence joins TRBV4-1 and TRBJ1-5, with a weak D call TRBD1 (5 bases). This CDR3 region has 16 residues. The germline CDR1 and CDR2 sequences are MGHRA and YSYEKL. V was shortened by 0 bases and J by 7 bases, with 16 bases between the two germline ends. This CDR3 reads CASSQDPSRVDQPQHF. The DNA of the CDR3 is TGCGCCAGCAGCCAAGATCCGAGCAGGGTGGACCAGCCCCAGCATTTT.

The rearrangement uses TRBV29-1 and TRBJ1-1; D ambiguous. Per the germline V gene, CDR1 is SQVTM and CDR2 is ANQGSEA. This CDR3 is 11 amino acids long. V was shortened by 7 bases and J by 6 bases, with 12 bases between the two germline ends. CDR3 sequence reads: CSAWENPEAFF. The CDR3 DNA reads as TGCAGCGCGTGGGAGAATCCTGAAGCTTTCTTT.

The rearrangement joins TRBV30 to TRBJ2-7; TRBD1 agrees at 7 bases. CDR3 length: 14 residues. The germline V gene encodes CDR1 GTSNPN and CDR2 SVGIG (reference sequence). V gave up 0 bases and J gave up 3 bases; unmatched junction bases: 5. The CDR3 is CAWSVGTVVYEQYF. DNA of the CDR3: TGTGCCTGGAGTGTTGGGACAGTAGTCTACGAGCAGTACTTC.

The V and J genes are TRBV10-1 and TRBJ1-1; D remains unclear. V was trimmed by 3 bases and J by 5 bases, leaving 10 bases between them. The CDR3 is 13 residues long. CDR1 and CDR2 from the germline V gene are WNHNN and SYGVQD (reference sequence). CDR3 DNA sequence: TGCGCCAGCAGTGACAGCTCAAGGACTGAAGCTTTCTTT. As protein: CASSDSSRTEAFF.

The chain recombines TRBV5-1 with TRBJ1-2; possible D gene TRBD1, 5 bases. Germline loops: CDR1 SGHRS, CDR2 YFSETQ. This CDR3 is built from 14 residues. V lost 0 bases, J lost 3 bases, and 9 bases lay in between. CDR3 DNA: TGCGCCAGCAGCTTGGTAGGGGTGGACTATGGCTACACCTTC. This translates into CASSLVGVDYGYTF.

The chain couples TRBV7-2 to TRBJ2-5; 11 positions agree with TRBD2. The CDR3 has 18 residues. Germline trimming cut 5 bases from V and 2 bases from J; bases unmatched to any gene: 13. Per the germline V gene, CDR1 is SGHTA and CDR2 is FQGNSA. Here the CDR3 DNA reads TGTGCCAGCAGCGCTCCACGTACTAGCGGGGGATTACAAGAGACCCAGTACTTC. Protein product: CASSAPRTSGGLQETQYF.

This chain links TRBV6-2 or TRBV6-3 with TRBJ1-1, with D perhaps TRBD1 (5 bases). The CDR3 consists of 16 residues. Germline V lookup: CDR1 MNHEY, CDR2 SVGEGT. The V and J ends lost 5 bases and 0 bases respectively, with 16 bases between them. Here the CDR3 reads CASSETPGRMNTEAFF. Here the CDR3 DNA reads TGTGCCAGCAGTGAGACCCCGGGACGGATGAACACTGAAGCTTTCTTT.

The CDR3 loop reads CASSSQRGGRFNEQFF. In DNA form, the CDR3 reads TGCGCCAGCAGCTCCCAGCGGGGGGGCCGTTTCAATGAGCAGTTCTTC. The chain couples TRBV4-3 to TRBJ2-1; 10 positions match TRBD2. CDR1 LGHNA and CDR2 YSLEER come from the germline V gene. After removal of 5 bases from V and 6 bases from J, the junction contained 10 bases not matched to a gene. The CDR3 has 16 residues.

The chain uses TRBV21-1 and TRBJ2-7. TRBV21-1 represents a pseudogene. The CDR3 runs 18 residues. Here the CDR3 DNA reads TGTGCCAGCAGCAAAAGGCCTATCGGGCCCACACCGACCGGCGAGCAGTACTTC. Residues: CASSKRPIGPTPTGEQYF.

J is TRBJ2-7 and V is TRBV25-1; D possibly uses TRBD1 or TRBD2 (6 bases each). Germline CDR1 is MGHDK and CDR2 is SYGVNS. V gave up 2 bases and J gave up 5 bases, with 16 bases separating them. The CDR3 length is 15 residues. The DNA of the CDR3 is TGTGCCAGCAGTGAAAGTTCCGGGGGCGGCGACGAGCAGTACTTC. Translated: CASSESSGGGDEQYF.

A remark on this clone: Compared with germline, one end of the junction differs, possibly owing to a read error. V and J are TRBV5-4 and TRBJ1-4; D is perhaps TRBD1 (6 bases). From germline, CDR1 is SGHNT and CDR2 YYREEE (reference sequence). The CDR3 is made up of 12 amino acids. CDR3 nucleotides: TGTGCCAGCAGCTCTAAAAACGGACGGACAGATTTT. Protein: CASSSKNGRTDF.

This clone was seen more than once but under ten times. This rearrangement joins TRBV5-6 to TRBJ1-1; D is unclear. This CDR3 is 11 amino acids long. Trimming took 7 bases from V and 6 from J, leaving 10 bases between them. The germline V gene encodes CDR1 SGHDT and CDR2 YYEEEE. The CDR3 nucleotides read TGTGCCAGCCTAGGGAGGGCTGAAGCTTTCTTT. It specifies CASLGRAEAFF.

The chain couples TRBV6-6 to TRBJ1-5, with D possibly being TRBD1 (6 bases). CDR3 length equals 16 residues. V was pared by 8 bases and J by 5 bases, with 22 bases between. Germline loops: CDR1 MNHNY, CDR2 SVGAGI (reference sequence). The CDR3 sequence is CASGTTRDINDQPQHF. The CDR3 region has the DNA TGTGCCAGCGGTACGACCCGGGACATTAACGATCAGCCCCAGCATTTT.